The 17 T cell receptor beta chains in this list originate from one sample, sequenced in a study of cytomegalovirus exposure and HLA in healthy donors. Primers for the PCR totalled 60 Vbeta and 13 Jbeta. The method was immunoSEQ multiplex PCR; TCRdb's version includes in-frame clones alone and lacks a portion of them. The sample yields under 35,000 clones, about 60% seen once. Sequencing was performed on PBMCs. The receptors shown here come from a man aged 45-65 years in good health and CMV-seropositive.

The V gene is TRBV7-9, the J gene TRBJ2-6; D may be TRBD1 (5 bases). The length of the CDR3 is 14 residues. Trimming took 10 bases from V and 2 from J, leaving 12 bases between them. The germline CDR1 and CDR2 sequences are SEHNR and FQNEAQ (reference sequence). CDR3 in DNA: TGTGCCAAAGACAGTTTGGCTGGGGCCAACGTCCTGACTTTC. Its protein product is CAKDSLAGANVLTF.

CDR3 amino acids: CASSYAGQGYEQYF. DNA for the CDR3: TGTGCCAGCAGTTACGCGGGACAGGGATACGAGCAGTACTTC. This chain connects TRBV6-5 to TRBJ2-7; 9 bases line up with TRBD1. The CDR3 extends over 14 amino acids. V was pared by 2 bases and J by 4 bases, with 3 bases of the junction left unmatched. Germline V gene data show CDR1 as MNHEY and CDR2 as SVGAGI.

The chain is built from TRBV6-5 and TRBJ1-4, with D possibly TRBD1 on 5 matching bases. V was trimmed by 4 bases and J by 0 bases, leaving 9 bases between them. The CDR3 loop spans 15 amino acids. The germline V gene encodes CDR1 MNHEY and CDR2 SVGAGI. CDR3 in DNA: TGTGCCAGCAGTTCGGACATTTCAACTAATGAAAAACTGTTTTTT. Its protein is CASSSDISTNEKLFF.

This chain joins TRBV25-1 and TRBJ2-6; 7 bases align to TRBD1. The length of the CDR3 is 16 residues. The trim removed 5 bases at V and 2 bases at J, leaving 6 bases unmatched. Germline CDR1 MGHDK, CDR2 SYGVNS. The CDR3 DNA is TGTGCCAGCAGTAAGGGGGCCTGGACTGGGGCCAACGTCCTGACTTTC. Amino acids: CASSKGAWTGANVLTF.

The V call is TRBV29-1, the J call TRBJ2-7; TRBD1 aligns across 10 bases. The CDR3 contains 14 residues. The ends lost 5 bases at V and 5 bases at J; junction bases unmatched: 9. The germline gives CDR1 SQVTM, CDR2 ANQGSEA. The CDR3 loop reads CSVPSGQGLDEQYF. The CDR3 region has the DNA TGCAGCGTTCCCTCGGGACAGGGGCTGGACGAGCAGTACTTC.

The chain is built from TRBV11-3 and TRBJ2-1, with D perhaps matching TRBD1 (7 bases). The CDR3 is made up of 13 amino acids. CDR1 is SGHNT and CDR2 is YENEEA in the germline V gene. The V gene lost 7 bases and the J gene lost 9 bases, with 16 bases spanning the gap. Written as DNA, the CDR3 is TGTGCCAGCACCGCGGGGACAGCTCGTGAGCAGTTCTTC. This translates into CASTAGTAREQFF.

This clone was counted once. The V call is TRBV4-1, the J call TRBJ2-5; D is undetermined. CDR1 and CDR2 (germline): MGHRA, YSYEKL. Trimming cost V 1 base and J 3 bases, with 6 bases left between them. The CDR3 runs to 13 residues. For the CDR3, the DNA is TGCGCCAGCAGCCAAGGAGTTAAAGAGACCCAGTACTTC. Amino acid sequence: CASSQGVKETQYF.

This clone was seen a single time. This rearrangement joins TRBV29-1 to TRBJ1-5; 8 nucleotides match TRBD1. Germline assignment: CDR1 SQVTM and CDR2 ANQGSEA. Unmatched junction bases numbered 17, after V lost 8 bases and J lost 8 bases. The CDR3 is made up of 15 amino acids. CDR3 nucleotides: TGCAGCCCCCCGACCTGGGACAGGAAAGAAGAGCCCCAGCATTTT. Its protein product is CSPPTWDRKEEPQHF.

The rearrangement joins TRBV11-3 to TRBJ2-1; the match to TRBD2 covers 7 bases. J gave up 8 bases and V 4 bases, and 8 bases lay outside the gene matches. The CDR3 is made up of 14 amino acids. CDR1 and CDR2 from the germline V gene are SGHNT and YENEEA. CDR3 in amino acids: CASSSHLTSDEQFF. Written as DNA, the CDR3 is TGTGCCAGCAGCTCTCATCTTACTAGCGATGAGCAGTTCTTC. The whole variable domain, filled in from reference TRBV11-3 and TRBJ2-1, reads EAGVVQSPRYKIIEKKQPVAFWCNPISGHNTLYWYLQNLGQGPELLIRYENEEAVDDSQLPKDRFSAERLKGVDSTLKIQPAELGDSAVYLCASSSHLTSDEQFFGPGTRLTVL.

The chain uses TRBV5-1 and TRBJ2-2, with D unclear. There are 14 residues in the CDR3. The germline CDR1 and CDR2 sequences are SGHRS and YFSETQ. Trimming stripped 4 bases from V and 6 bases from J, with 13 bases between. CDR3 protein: CASSRAEVAGELFF. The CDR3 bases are TGCGCCAGCAGCCGCGCTGAGGTAGCCGGGGAGCTGTTTTTT.

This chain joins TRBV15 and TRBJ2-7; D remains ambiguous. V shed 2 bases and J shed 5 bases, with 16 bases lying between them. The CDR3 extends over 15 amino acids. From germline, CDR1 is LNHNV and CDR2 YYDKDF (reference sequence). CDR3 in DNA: TGTGCCACCAGCAGACTGGGCCCGCAGAGCCACGAGCAGTACTTC. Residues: CATSRLGPQSHEQYF.

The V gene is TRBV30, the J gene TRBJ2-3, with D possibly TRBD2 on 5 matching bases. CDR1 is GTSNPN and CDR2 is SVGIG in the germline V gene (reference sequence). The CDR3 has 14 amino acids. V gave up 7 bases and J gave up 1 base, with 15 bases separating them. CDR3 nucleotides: TGTGCCTCCCAGAGGCGGGCCCGCACAGATACGCAGTATTTT. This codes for CASQRRARTDTQYF.

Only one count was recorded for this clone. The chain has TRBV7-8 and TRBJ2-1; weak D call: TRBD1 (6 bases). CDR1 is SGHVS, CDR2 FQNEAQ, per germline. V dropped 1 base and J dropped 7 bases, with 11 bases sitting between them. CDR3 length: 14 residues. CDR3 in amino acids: CASSLGDRLNEQFF. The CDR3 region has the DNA TGTGCCAGCAGCTTAGGAGACAGGTTGAATGAGCAGTTCTTC.

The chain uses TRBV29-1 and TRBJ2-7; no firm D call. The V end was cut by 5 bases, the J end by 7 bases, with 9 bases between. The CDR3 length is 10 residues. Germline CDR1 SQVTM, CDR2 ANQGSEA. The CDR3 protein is CSVWSTEQYF. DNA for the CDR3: TGCAGCGTTTGGAGTACGGAGCAGTACTTC.

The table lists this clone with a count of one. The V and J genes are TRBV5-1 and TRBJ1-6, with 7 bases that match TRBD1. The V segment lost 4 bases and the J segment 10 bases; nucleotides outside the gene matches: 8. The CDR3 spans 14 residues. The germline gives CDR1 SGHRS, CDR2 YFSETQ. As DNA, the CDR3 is TGCGCCAGCAGCACCTGGGACAGTAGCTCACCCCTCCACTTT. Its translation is CASSTWDSSSPLHF.

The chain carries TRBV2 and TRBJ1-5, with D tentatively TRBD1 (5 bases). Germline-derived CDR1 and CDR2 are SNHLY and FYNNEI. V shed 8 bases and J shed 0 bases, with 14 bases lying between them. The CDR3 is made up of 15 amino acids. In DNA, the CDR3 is TGTGCCAGCTCATCAGGGATTAGTAGCAATCAGCCCCAGCATTTT. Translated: CASSSGISSNQPQHF.

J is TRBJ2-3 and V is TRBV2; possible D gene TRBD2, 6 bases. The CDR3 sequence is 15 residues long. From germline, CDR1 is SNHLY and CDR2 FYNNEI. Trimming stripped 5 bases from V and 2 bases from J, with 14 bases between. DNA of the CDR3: TGTGCCAGCAGTTATAATCGACTAGACACAGATACGCAGTATTTT. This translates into CASSYNRLDTDTQYF.